Below, 3 T cell receptor beta chains from the same sample are listed, as sequenced in a study of T cell repertoires in cytomegalovirus infection. TCRdb analysed the reads with MiXCR anew, one entry per CDR3 protein. The table lists 350,000 to 500,000 distinct CDR3 sequences, approximately 30% of them singletons. Sequencing input: PBMCs. The receptors here all came from a human donor in good health (CMV status not recorded). Some clones in this sample may be carry-over from other donors' samples.

The V and J genes are TRBV19 and TRBJ1-6; perhaps TRBD1 as D (5 bases). The CDR3 is made up of 16 amino acids. The germline gives CDR1 LNHDA, CDR2 SQIVND (reference sequence). The ends were cut back, 8 bases at V and 5 bases at J, with 19 bases in the middle. CDR3: CASGVARTTNNSPLHF. The CDR3 coding sequence is TGTGCCAGTGGGGTGGCCCGGACAACTAATAATTCACCCCTCCACTTT.

As regards this clonotype: Germline is not matched at one junction end, which may reflect a read error. This sequence joins TRBV4-3 and TRBJ2-2, with D possibly being TRBD1 (6 bases). CDR3 size: 17 residues. Germline V lookup: CDR1 LGHNA, CDR2 YSLEER. The CDR3: CVSSREGIVGADGELFF. In nucleotides, the CDR3 is TGCGTCAGCAGCCGGGAAGGGATCGTGGGGGCCGACGGGGAGCTGTTTTTC.

The V and J genes are TRBV6-5 and TRBJ2-3; D gene uncertain. V lost 2 bases, J lost 1 base, and 7 bases lay in between. Germline loops: CDR1 MNHEY, CDR2 SVGAGI. This CDR3 spans 14 amino acids. The CDR3 DNA reads TGTGCCAGCAGTTACATTCAACGCACAGATACGCAGTATTTT. It translates to CASSYIQRTDTQYF.